The sample holds many counts of the clone carrying this T cell receptor (beta chain). These data belong to a study of blood T cells in healthy people across ages. PCR was performed a second time for about 6 to 12 cycles using a sample-barcoded 5' primer and a J-beta primer mix. TCRdb recomputed calls from the 5' RACE reads with MiXCR, one row per CDR3 protein. The sample lists around 1.7 million distinct CDR3 sequences, roughly 27% occurring once. Sequences were obtained from blood. This sequence originates from a woman in her twenties or thirties in good health.

For the CDR3, the DNA is TGCAGTGCTAGTGGGGGACGGAGTTTAAACTATGGCTACACCTTC. This gives the protein CSASGGRSLNYGYTF. This rearrangement joins TRBV20-1 to TRBJ1-2, with D possibly TRBD1 on 5 matching bases. This CDR3 region has 15 residues. Trimming stripped 3 bases from V and 2 bases from J, with 16 bases between. The germline V gene has CDR1 DFQATT and CDR2 SNEGSKA (reference sequence).